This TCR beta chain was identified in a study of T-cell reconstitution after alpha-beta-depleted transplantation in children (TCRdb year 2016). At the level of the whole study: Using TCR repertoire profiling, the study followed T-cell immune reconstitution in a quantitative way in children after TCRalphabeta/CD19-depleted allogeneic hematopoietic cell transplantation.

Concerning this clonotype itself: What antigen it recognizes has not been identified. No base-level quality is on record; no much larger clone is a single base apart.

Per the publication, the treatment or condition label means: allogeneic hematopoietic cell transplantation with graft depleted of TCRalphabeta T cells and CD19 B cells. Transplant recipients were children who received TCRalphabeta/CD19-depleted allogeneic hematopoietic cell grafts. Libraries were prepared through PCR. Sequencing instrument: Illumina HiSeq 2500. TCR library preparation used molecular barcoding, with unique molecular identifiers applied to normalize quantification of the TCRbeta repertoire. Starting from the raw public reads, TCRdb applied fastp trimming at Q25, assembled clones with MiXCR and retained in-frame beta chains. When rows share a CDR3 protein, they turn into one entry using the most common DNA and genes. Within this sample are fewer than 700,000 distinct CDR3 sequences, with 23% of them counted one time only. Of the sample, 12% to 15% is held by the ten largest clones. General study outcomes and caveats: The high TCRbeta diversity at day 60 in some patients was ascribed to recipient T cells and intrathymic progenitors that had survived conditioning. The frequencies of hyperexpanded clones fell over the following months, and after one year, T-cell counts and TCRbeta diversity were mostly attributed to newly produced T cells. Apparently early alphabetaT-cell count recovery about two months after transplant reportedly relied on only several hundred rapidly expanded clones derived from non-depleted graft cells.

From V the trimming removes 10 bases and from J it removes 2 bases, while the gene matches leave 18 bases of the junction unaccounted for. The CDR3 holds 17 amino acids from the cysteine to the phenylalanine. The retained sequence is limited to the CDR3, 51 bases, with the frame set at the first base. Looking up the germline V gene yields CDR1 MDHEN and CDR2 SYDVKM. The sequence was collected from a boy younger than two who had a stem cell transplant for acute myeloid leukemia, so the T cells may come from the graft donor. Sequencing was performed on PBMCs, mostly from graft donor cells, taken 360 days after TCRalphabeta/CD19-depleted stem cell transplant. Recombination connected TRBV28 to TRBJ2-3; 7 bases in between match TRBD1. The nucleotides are TGTGCCACTGCATCGGGAAGTGACAGGGTACTCACAGATACGCAGTATTTT. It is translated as CATASGSDRVLTDTQYF.